The 5 T cell receptor beta chains presented below share a single source sample, sequenced in a study of blood T cell repertoires in COVID-19. Data came from immunoSEQ multiplex PCR; TCRdb stores just in-frame clones and leaves some out. This sample has about 110,000 clones; around 79% occur once, and the top ten carry about 20%. What was sequenced was peripheral blood. The receptors originated from an older man with active or convalescent COVID-19.

The chain is built from TRBV10-3 and TRBJ2-5; D possibly corresponds to TRBD1 (6 bases). The CDR3 has 15 residues. Germline V gene data show CDR1 as ENHRY and CDR2 as SYGVKD. Trimming shortened V by 4 bases and J by 5 bases, and 17 bases separated the two germline ends. The CDR3 reads CAISGGQFSAETQYF. In DNA form, the CDR3 reads TGTGCCATCAGTGGCGGACAGTTTTCGGCCGAGACCCAGTACTTC.

The J gene is TRBJ2-7, the V gene TRBV7-9; D remains unclear. The CDR3 contains 13 residues. Trimming cost V 0 bases and J 7 bases, with 10 bases left between them. Germline V lookup: CDR1 SEHNR, CDR2 FQNEAQ (reference sequence). The CDR3 nucleotides are TGTGCCAGCAGCTTAGCAGTAGGCAGGGAGCAGTACTTC. This gives the protein CASSLAVGREQYF.

This chain connects TRBV5-1 to TRBJ1-2; D possibly corresponds to TRBD1 (6 bases). Germline values: CDR1 SGHRS, CDR2 YFSETQ. Trimming left V 5 bases short and J 8 bases short, with 16 bases between. This CDR3 has 13 amino acids. This CDR3 is CASRVDSLRGYTF. The CDR3 DNA reads as TGCGCCAGCAGAGTGGACAGCTTGAGGGGCTACACCTTC.

This clone was seen a few times. The V gene is TRBV6-5, the J gene TRBJ1-1, with D perhaps matching TRBD1 (5 bases). V shed 0 bases and J shed 3 bases, with 11 bases lying between them. Germline assignment: CDR1 MNHEY and CDR2 SVGAGI. This CDR3 is 15 amino acids long. DNA for the CDR3: TGTGCCAGCAGTTACTCGCCCCAGGGTGACACTGAAGCTTTCTTT. Translating gives CASSYSPQGDTEAFF.

V is TRBV20-1 and J is TRBJ2-7; TRBD2 might be the D (5 bases). Trimming removed 6 bases at V and 2 bases at J, with 8 bases between. CDR1 is DFQATT, CDR2 SNEGSKA, per germline (reference sequence). The CDR3 extends over 11 amino acids. CDR3 residues: CSARGTYEQYF. CDR3 bases: TGCAGTGCCCGGGGAACCTACGAGCAGTACTTC.